Below are 17 T cell receptor beta chains sequenced from a single sample in a study of blood T cell repertoires in COVID-19. Profiling relied on immunoSEQ multiplex PCR, and the TCRdb table lists in-frame clones only, not all of them. The table lists over 130,000 clones, 85% to 90% of them singletons. Sequencing was carried out using peripheral blood. The source of these receptors is a woman aged 80 or over with acute or convalescent COVID-19.

This chain's CDR3 is CASSWDSGGQFSEQFF. The CDR3 DNA sequence: TGTGCCAGCAGTTGGGACAGCGGGGGGCAATTTAGTGAGCAGTTCTTC. This chain connects TRBV6-6 to TRBJ2-1; 9 positions match TRBD2. The germline V gene has CDR1 MNHNY and CDR2 SVGAGI (reference sequence). The CDR3 totals 16 residues. J gave up 9 bases and V 4 bases, and 13 bases lay outside the gene matches.

This clone has just one count. The genes are TRBV10-3 and TRBJ2-6; the match to TRBD1 covers 8 bases. The germline V gene has CDR1 ENHRY and CDR2 SYGVKD. The CDR3 is made up of 17 amino acids. V lost 6 bases and J lost 1; bases outside the gene matches: 8. In nucleotides, the CDR3 is TGTGCCATCAGCCCGACAGGGGTCAGTTCTGGGGCCAACGTCCTGACTTTC. It is translated as CAISPTGVSSGANVLTF.

The rearrangement links TRBV28 to TRBJ1-2; D gene uncertain. Germline CDR1 MDHEN, CDR2 SYDVKM. Trimming pared 10 bases from V and 0 bases from J, leaving 15 bases between. CDR3 length equals 14 residues. The CDR3 loop is CATLNTASNYGYTF. In nucleotides, the CDR3 is TGTGCCACCCTGAACACCGCCTCTAACTATGGCTACACCTTC.

J is TRBJ1-1 and V is TRBV5-4; TRBD1 might be the D (5 bases). From germline, CDR1 is SGHNT and CDR2 YYREEE (reference sequence). Trimming removed 4 bases at V and 4 bases at J, with 11 bases between. The CDR3 contains 13 residues. The CDR3 region is CASSQTGVTEAFF. CDR3 sequence (DNA): TGTGCCAGCAGCCAAACAGGAGTCACTGAAGCTTTCTTT.

The chain uses TRBV5-8 and TRBJ1-1, with D unclear. Between the trimmed V and J ends, which lost 1 base and 11 bases, there was a span of 18 bases. The CDR3 length is 14 residues. The germline gives CDR1 SGHTS, CDR2 YDEGEE. The CDR3 protein is CASSLWRPLEVAFF. CDR3 nucleotide sequence: TGTGCCAGCAGCTTGTGGAGGCCCCTGGAGGTGGCTTTCTTT.

The V gene is TRBV3-1 (or the pseudogene TRBV3-2), the J gene TRBJ1-5; D might be TRBD1 (5 bases). The V gene's germline CDR1 is LGHDT and CDR2 YNNKEL (reference sequence). The germline V and J ends were trimmed by 0 bases and 6 bases, with 12 bases remaining between them. The CDR3 loop spans 15 amino acids. CDR3 loop: CASSQDLGVTQPQHF. The CDR3 nucleotides read TGTGCCAGCAGCCAAGATTTAGGGGTTACTCAGCCCCAGCATTTT.

This rearrangement joins TRBV11-2 to TRBJ2-6, with TRBD1 as a possible D gene (6 bases). Germline loops: CDR1 SGHAT, CDR2 FQNNGV. The ends were cut back, 5 bases at V and 5 bases at J, with 13 bases in the middle. The CDR3 length is 15 residues. This chain's CDR3 is CASSVTGKRANVLTF. DNA for the CDR3: TGTGCCAGCAGCGTCACAGGGAAACGGGCCAACGTCCTGACTTTC.

The V call is TRBV7-9, the J call TRBJ2-7; 10 positions match TRBD1. Germline trimming cut 5 bases from V and 1 base from J; bases unmatched to any gene: 5. Germline V gene lookup returns CDR1 SEHNR and CDR2 FQNEAQ (reference sequence). The CDR3 extends over 15 amino acids. The CDR3 here is CASSDWDRGSYEQYF. Here the CDR3 DNA reads TGTGCCAGCAGCGACTGGGACAGGGGTTCCTACGAGCAGTACTTC.

The chain combines TRBV4-3 with TRBJ2-1; 8 nucleotides align to TRBD1. CDR1 LGHNA and CDR2 YSLEER come from the germline V gene. V gave up 0 bases and J gave up 3 bases; unmatched junction bases: 1. This CDR3 has 15 amino acids. The CDR3 DNA is TGCGCCAGCAGCCAAGAGGACAGGGACTACAATGAGCAGTTCTTC. It translates to CASSQEDRDYNEQFF.

This clone was found once. V gene TRBV15 combines with J gene TRBJ2-1; a possible D gene is TRBD2 (6 bases). V was pared by 4 bases and J by 10 bases, with 20 bases between. Germline V lookup: CDR1 LNHNV, CDR2 YYDKDF (reference sequence). This CDR3 has 15 residues. The CDR3 DNA reads TGTGCCACCAGCACGCCCCGGGGGTATGCGAAGGAGCAGTTCTTC. Translating it yields CATSTPRGYAKEQFF. Full variable domain (rest looked up from reference TRBV15 and TRBJ2-1): DAMVIQNPRYQVTQFGKPVTLSCSQTLNHNVMYWYQQKSSQAPKLLFHYYDKDFNNEADTPDNFQSRRPNTSFCFLDIRSPGLGDTAMYLCATSTPRGYAKEQFFGPGTRLTVL.

The V and J genes are TRBV4-2 and TRBJ2-1; perhaps TRBD2 as D (7 bases). The V end was cut by 0 bases, the J end by 3 bases, with 15 bases between. The germline V gene has CDR1 LGHNA and CDR2 YNFKEQ. The CDR3 covers 17 residues. CDR3 amino acids: CASSQEGRRGLYNEQFF. The DNA of the CDR3 is TGTGCCAGCAGCCAAGAAGGGAGGCGGGGGCTCTACAATGAGCAGTTCTTC.

This sequence joins TRBV7-2 and TRBJ1-5; D remains ambiguous. V lost 3 bases to trimming and J lost 1 base, with 7 bases between them. In germline, CDR1 is SGHTA, CDR2 FQGNSA. The CDR3 consists of 14 residues. DNA for the CDR3: TGTGCCAGCAGCTTCCGGGGAAGCAATCAGCCCCAGCATTTT. Amino acid sequence: CASSFRGSNQPQHF.

The chain uses TRBV30 and TRBJ2-3; 7 bases match TRBD1. This CDR3 contains 14 residues. The ends lost 4 bases at V and 7 bases at J; junction bases unmatched: 11. CDR1 and CDR2 (germline): GTSNPN, SVGIG (reference sequence). CDR3 DNA sequence: TGTGCCTGGACCGAGGGGGCCCCATCGAATACGCAGTATTTT. Its protein is CAWTEGAPSNTQYF.

The chain joins TRBV18 to TRBJ2-7, with TRBD1 as a possible D gene (5 bases). Trimming took 3 bases from V and 4 from J, leaving 10 bases between them. CDR1 is KGHSH and CDR2 is LQKENI in the germline V gene. The length of the CDR3 is 13 residues. The chain's CDR3 is CASSPSREYEQYF. In nucleotides, the CDR3 is TGTGCCAGCTCACCGTCCAGGGAATACGAGCAGTACTTC.

CDR3 nucleotides: TGTGCCAGCAGCTTAGAAGTGGGGCTAAGGGGCTACACCTTC. Residues: CASSLEVGLRGYTF. This chain links TRBV7-9 with TRBJ1-2, with D perhaps TRBD1 (5 bases). This CDR3 has 14 residues. The V and J ends lost 1 base and 8 bases respectively, with 14 bases between them. Germline CDR1 reads SEHNR; CDR2 reads FQNEAQ (reference sequence).

This chain joins TRBV4-3 and TRBJ2-3, with 7 bases matching TRBD2. CDR1 and CDR2 (germline): LGHNA, YSLEER. V lost 3 bases to trimming and J lost 1 base; unmatched junction nucleotides: 4. The CDR3 runs 15 residues. As DNA, the CDR3 is TGCGCCAGCAGCCAGTCAACTAGCGGCACAGATACGCAGTATTTT. Translated, it gives CASSQSTSGTDTQYF.

The rearrangement joins TRBV30 to TRBJ1-5, with 7 bases matching TRBD1. V lost 6 bases to trimming and J lost 2 bases; unmatched junction nucleotides: 16. The CDR3 has 17 residues. From germline, CDR1 is GTSNPN and CDR2 SVGIG (reference sequence). The CDR3 loop is CACTTIKGASGNQPQHF. CDR3 sequence (DNA): TGTGCCTGCACGACCATAAAGGGGGCTAGTGGCAATCAGCCCCAGCATTTT.